Here is one T cell receptor beta chain with its context. Original processing methods: Using reference gene primer amplification, nucleated cell counts were estimated. Sequenced by immunoSEQ multiplex PCR; TCRdb stores in-frame clones only, minus some. Clone size and the V and J calls come from that table; the DNA yielded D and trimming. The profile shows about 140,000 clones, 75% to 90% of them singletons. This entry belongs to a study of blood T cell repertoires in COVID-19. CDR1 is MNHEY, CDR2 SVGAGI, per germline. CDR3 length equals 15 residues. With 6 bases clipped from V and 5 bases from J, the junction kept 12 bases outside the gene matches.

V usage is TRBV6-5 and J usage is TRBJ2-7; 8 nucleotides align to TRBD1. The receptor was isolated from a woman older than 75 with acute or convalescent COVID-19. Material for sequencing was peripheral blood. The CDR3 sequence is CASRDFGQGLDEQYF. The CDR3 DNA sequence: TGTGCCAGCAGGGACTTTGGACAGGGTTTAGACGAGCAGTACTTC.